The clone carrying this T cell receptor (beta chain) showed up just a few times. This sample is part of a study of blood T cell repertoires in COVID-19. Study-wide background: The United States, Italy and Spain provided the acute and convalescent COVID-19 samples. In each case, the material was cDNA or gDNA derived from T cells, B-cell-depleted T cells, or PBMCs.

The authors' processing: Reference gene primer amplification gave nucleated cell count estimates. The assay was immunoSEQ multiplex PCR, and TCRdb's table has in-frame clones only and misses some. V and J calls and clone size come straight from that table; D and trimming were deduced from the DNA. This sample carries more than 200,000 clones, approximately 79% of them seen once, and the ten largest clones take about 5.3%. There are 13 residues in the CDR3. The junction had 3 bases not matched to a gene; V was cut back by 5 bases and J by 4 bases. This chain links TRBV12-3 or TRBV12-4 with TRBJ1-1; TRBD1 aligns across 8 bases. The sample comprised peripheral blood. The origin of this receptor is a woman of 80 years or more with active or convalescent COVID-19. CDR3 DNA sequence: TGTGCCAGCAGTCGGACAGGGTCCACTGAAGCTTTCTTT. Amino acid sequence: CASSRTGSTEAFF.